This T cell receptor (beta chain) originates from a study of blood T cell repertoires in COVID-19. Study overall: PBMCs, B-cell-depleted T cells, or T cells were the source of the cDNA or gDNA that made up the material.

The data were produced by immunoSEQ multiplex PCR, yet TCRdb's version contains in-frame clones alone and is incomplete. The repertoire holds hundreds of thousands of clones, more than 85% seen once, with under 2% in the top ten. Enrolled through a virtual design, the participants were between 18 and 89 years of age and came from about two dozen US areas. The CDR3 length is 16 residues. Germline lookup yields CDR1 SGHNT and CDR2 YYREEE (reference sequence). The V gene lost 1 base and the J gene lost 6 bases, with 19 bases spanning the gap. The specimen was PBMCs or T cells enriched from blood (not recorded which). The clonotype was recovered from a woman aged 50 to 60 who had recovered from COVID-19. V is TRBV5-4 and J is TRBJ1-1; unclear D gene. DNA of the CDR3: TGTGCCAGCAGCTTGCGACCGAGAGGCGGTGTCGCTGAAGCTTTCTTT. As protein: CASSLRPRGGVAEAFF.